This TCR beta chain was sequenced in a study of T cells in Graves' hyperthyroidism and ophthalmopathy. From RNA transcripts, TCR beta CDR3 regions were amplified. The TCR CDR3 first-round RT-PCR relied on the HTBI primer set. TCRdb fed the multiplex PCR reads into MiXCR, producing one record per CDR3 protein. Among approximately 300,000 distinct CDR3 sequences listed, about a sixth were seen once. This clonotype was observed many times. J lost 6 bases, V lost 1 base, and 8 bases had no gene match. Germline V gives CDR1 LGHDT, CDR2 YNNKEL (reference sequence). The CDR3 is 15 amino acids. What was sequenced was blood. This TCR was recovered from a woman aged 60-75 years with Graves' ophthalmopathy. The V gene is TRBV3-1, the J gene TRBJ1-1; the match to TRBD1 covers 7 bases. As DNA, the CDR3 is TGTGCCAGCAGCCAAGGGACCCAGGGGGGGGCTGAAGCTTTCTTT. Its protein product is CASSQGTQGGAEAFF.